The 20 T cell receptor beta chains reported below all come from one sample, sequenced in a study of monozygotic twins with inflammatory bowel disease. After re-calling the 5' RACE reads, TCRdb lists one entry per CDR3 protein, DNA absent. Here the sample table reports a few hundred thousand distinct CDR3 sequences. Sequencing was done on a sample of blood. Receptors originate from a human donor with ulcerative colitis or Crohn's disease, or a healthy co-twin of an affected twin (not recorded which).

J is TRBJ2-7 and V is TRBV29-1; TCRdb names TRBD1, which stays unverified in the absence of DNA. Germline CDR1 SQVTM, CDR2 ANQGSEA. The CDR3 sequence is 12 residues long. The CDR3 is CSVGANSYEQYF.

The rearrangement links TRBV5-1 to TRBJ1-2; with no DNA, the TCRdb D assignment of TRBD1 cannot be verified. Germline CDR1 is SGHRS and CDR2 is YFSETQ. This CDR3 is 15 amino acids long. The CDR3 sequence is CASSSGAGPNYGYTF.

V usage is TRBV28 and J usage is TRBJ1-1. Germline V gene data show CDR1 as MDHEN and CDR2 as SYDVKM. The CDR3 covers 11 residues. The CDR3 spells CASWRGTEAFF.

This rearrangement joins TRBV9 to TRBJ2-2; TCRdb's D gene call, TRBD1, goes unchecked for lack of DNA. The germline V gene encodes CDR1 SGDLS and CDR2 YYNGEE. The CDR3 loop spans 17 amino acids. CDR3 sequence reads: CASSVEVGRGITGELFF.

CDR3 in amino acids: CASSLFIAWGEAYEQYF. The chain combines TRBV7-2 with TRBJ2-7; TCRdb's assignment of TRBD2 cannot be checked, as there is no DNA. CDR3 size: 17 residues. Per the germline V gene, CDR1 is SGHTA and CDR2 is FQGNSA. The entire variable domain, with the rest obtained from reference TRBV7-2 and TRBJ2-7, is as follows: GAGVSQSPSNKVTEKGKDVELRCDPISGHTALYWYRQSLGQGLEFLIYFQGNSAPDKSGLPSDRFSAERTGGSVSTLTIQRTQQEDSAVYLCASSLFIAWGEAYEQYFGPGTRLTVT.

The chain is built from TRBV28 and TRBJ2-1; TCRdb returns TRBD1, unconfirmable since there is no DNA. Looked up from germline, CDR1 is MDHEN and CDR2 is SYDVKM. CDR3 size: 14 residues. The CDR3 sequence is CASIDRTGGNEQFF.

The gene calls are TRBV24-1 and TRBJ2-3. The CDR3 loop spans 16 amino acids. CDR1 is KGHDR and CDR2 is SFDVKD in the germline V gene. The CDR3 sequence: CATSDLPETSTDTQYF.

The CDR3: CASSYGRPFYTF. J is TRBJ1-2 and V is TRBV6-2 or TRBV6-3. The CDR3 is 12 amino acids. CDR1 and CDR2 from the germline V gene are MNHEY and SVGEGT.

The chain links TRBV6-1 to TRBJ1-2; TCRdb's D call, TRBD1, is unchecked because there is no DNA. This CDR3 comprises 18 residues. The germline V gene has CDR1 MNHNS and CDR2 SASEGT. The CDR3 protein is CASSRTGEGNLNNYGYTF.

The chain joins TRBV18 to TRBJ1-3. The CDR3 has 16 residues. Germline CDR1 KGHSH, CDR2 LQKENI. The CDR3 here is CASSPPRQLSGNTIYF.

This chain connects TRBV4-3 to TRBJ1-2. CDR3 size: 14 residues. From germline, CDR1 is LGHNA and CDR2 YSLEER. CDR3 region: CASSQVLHVYGYTF.

V usage is TRBV19 and J usage is TRBJ1-3; TCRdb lists TRBD1, though no DNA is available to test this call. CDR3 length: 14 amino acids. The germline V gene has CDR1 LNHDA and CDR2 SQIVND (reference sequence). The CDR3 protein is CASSTGASGNTIYF.

CDR3 protein: CASSDRLWAEAFF. The chain employs TRBV25-1 and TRBJ1-1. CDR1 is MGHDK, CDR2 SYGVNS, per germline. The CDR3 spans 13 residues.

This chain connects TRBV7-8 to TRBJ2-3; the TRBD1 assignment by TCRdb is unverifiable without DNA. This CDR3 has 13 residues. Germline lookup yields CDR1 SGHVS and CDR2 FQNEAQ. CDR3 region: CASSLDRGNTQYF.

The rearrangement joins TRBV4-3 to TRBJ2-1. Germline V gene sequence: CDR1 LGHNA, CDR2 YSLEER. CDR3 length equals 16 residues. The CDR3 sequence is CASSLSTGALYNEQFF.

The gene calls are TRBV20-1 and TRBJ2-3; the TCRdb D gene call, TRBD1, has no DNA to confirm it. There are 12 residues in the CDR3. CDR1 and CDR2 (germline): DFQATT, SNEGSKA (reference sequence). CDR3 in amino acids: CSASSASHTQYF.

The chain's CDR3 is CASSYTPAGARSGELFF. This chain connects TRBV6-5 to TRBJ2-2; without DNA, the TCRdb call of TRBD2 cannot be checked. This CDR3 spans 17 amino acids. CDR1 and CDR2 (germline): MNHEY, SVGAGI.

V gene TRBV5-1 combines with J gene TRBJ2-5; no DNA is available, so the TRBD1 call from TCRdb remains unchecked. Germline V lookup: CDR1 SGHRS, CDR2 YFSETQ. The CDR3 runs 14 residues. CDR3 sequence: CASSIDRGGETQYF.

J is TRBJ2-5 and V is TRBV18. The germline CDR1 and CDR2 sequences are KGHSH and LQKENI. The CDR3 sequence is 14 residues long. This CDR3 reads CASSSTYKQETQYF. The full variable domain, in which reference TRBV18 and TRBJ2-5 provide the parts outside the CDR3, is NAGVMQNPRHLVRRRGQEARLRCSPMKGHSHVYWYRQLPEEGLKFMVYLQKENIIDESGMPKERFSAEFPKEGPSILRIQQVVRGDSAAYFCASSSTYKQETQYFGPGTRLLVL.

The CDR3 region is CASSRQGKEETQYF. The chain couples TRBV7-2 to TRBJ2-5; no DNA is available, so the TRBD1 call from TCRdb remains unchecked. The germline V gene encodes CDR1 SGHTA and CDR2 FQGNSA. The CDR3 sequence is 14 residues long.